This entry is about one T cell receptor (beta chain). As yet, its antigen is unknown. This specimen comes from a study of OX40 agonist ivuxolimab in advanced cancers. General observations from the study: The study found that CD8+ T cells averaged more expanded clones than CD4+.

TCRdb keeps only in-frame clones here, not all; method: immunoSEQ multiplex PCR. In the table there are around 2,900 clones, approximately 72% of which are singletons. CDR1 is SGHVS, CDR2 FNYEAQ, per germline. The CDR3 extends over 16 amino acids. V was clipped by 5 bases and J by 3 bases, with 18 bases between them. The sequencing here drew on CD4+ or CD8+ T cells sorted from blood, taken in a trial of the OX40 agonist ivuxolimab. The TCR was taken from an adult with an advanced solid tumor such as melanoma, head and neck, liver or kidney cancer. The chain links TRBV7-6 to TRBJ2-3; a weak D match, TRBD2 (6 bases). CDR3 sequence reads: CASSTLTGGRTDTQYF. CDR3 sequence (DNA): TGTGCCAGCAGCACCCTGACCGGGGGTAGGACAGATACGCAGTATTTT.